This TCR beta chain was observed in a study of T cells after yellow fever vaccination. Study information: When fractions had low cell numbers, they were prepared with SMART-Seq v4 Ultra Low Input.

Germline CDR1 SGHAT, CDR2 FQNNGV. V was shortened by 6 bases and J by 1 base, with 9 bases between the two germline ends. The CDR3 has 13 residues. This clonotype has at least ten counts. UMIs and a universal primer site were added when TCR cDNA was made by 5'RACE template switching. MiXCR, applied by TCRdb to the 5' RACE reads, yields one record per CDR3 protein. The repertoire holds about 230,000 distinct CDR3 sequences, with approximately 6.7% as singletons. This chain links TRBV11-2 with TRBJ2-5; D is uncertain. The source is a man aged 30-40 years who received the YFV17D yellow fever vaccine. Sample: CD4+ T cells sorted from PBMCs, taken on the day of the yellow fever booster vaccination. The CDR3 DNA sequence: TGTGCCAGCAGTGTCGGGCCCCAAGAGACCCAGTACTTC. Protein: CASSVGPQETQYF.